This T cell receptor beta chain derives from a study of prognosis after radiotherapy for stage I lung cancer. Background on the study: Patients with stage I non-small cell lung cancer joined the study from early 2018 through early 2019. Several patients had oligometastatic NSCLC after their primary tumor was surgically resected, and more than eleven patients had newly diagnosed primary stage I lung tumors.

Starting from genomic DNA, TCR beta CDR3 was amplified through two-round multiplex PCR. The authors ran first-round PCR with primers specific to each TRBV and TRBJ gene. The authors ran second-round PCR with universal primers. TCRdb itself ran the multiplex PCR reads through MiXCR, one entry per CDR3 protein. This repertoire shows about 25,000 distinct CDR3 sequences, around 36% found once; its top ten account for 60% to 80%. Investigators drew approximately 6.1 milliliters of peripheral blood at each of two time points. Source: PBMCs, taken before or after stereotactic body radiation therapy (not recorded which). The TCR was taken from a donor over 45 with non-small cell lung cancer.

Here the CDR3 reads CASSRSGNTGELFF. The CDR3 region has the DNA TGTGCCAGCAGTAGGTCAGGGAACACCGGGGAGCTGTTTTTT. The chain carries TRBV6-2 or TRBV6-3 and TRBJ2-2, with D unclear. The germline V and J ends were trimmed by 5 bases and 1 base, with 8 bases remaining between them. Germline assignment: CDR1 MNHEY and CDR2 SVGEGT. The CDR3 runs 14 residues.